This T cell receptor (beta chain) was retrieved from a study of cytomegalovirus exposure and HLA in healthy donors (dated by TCRdb to about 2017). A note on the overall study: According to a later analysis, the 120 or so validation repertoires were produced on the same platform as the approximately 690 repertoires of the first cohort. The study was designed to test whether signatures of past pathogen exposure could be identified by cataloging public T cell receptors. A separate validation cohort of roughly 130 different subjects was used in addition to the approximately 670-subject first cohort. To predict cytomegalovirus infection status, the study combined high-throughput TCR immunosequencing, statistical association of individual TCRs with disease status, and machine learning.

The library was made by the immunoSEQ multiplex PCR assay. The paper's processing steps were these. A statistical classification framework was built for diagnosing cytomegalovirus status from the catalog of TCR beta chain sequences. The table comes from immuneACCESS by way of TCRdb, which keeps in-frame sequences with V and J called. Part of the clones is missing from these tables; in studies checked, under half for an unresolved V gene and the rest for unknown reasons. V, J and clone size reflect that table, while D and trimming were determined from the DNA. In all, the sample holds about 340,000 clones, and 86% of those were seen once. 0.75% to 0.85% of the sample belongs to the ten largest clones. The germline V gene (reference sequence) sets CDR1 to DFQATT and CDR2 to SNEGSKA. V is pared back by 6 bases and J by 6 bases, with 6 bases lying between the germline termini. The CDR3 measures 10 amino acids from cysteine to phenylalanine. Only the CDR3 DNA is retained, 30 bases long and in frame from the first base.

The paper's findings and limits, for the study overall: The authors suggested that the approach could potentially be extended to other disease states and immunological phenotypes. In the study, 150 to 200 TCR beta chains were listed as associated with cytomegalovirus. Cytomegalovirus status was reported to be diagnosed by the classifier with high specificity and sensitivity in both the original and validation cohorts. Most TCR sequences were observed very rarely across donors, whereas some public TCRs were present in many individuals. A later analysis lacked HLA typing for the validation cohort, so it scored co-occurrence in that cohort across all 120 repertoires. Three of the identified cytomegalovirus-associated TCR beta chains were confirmed in vitro to be specific for cytomegalovirus antigens. Subsequent analysis determined that TCRs grouped into clusters in the first cohort also showed a tendency toward co-occurrence across the roughly 130 validation repertoires, and approximately 93% of cluster scores exceeded 0.

Comments on this clone: Which antigen it targets is not known. Base qualities are not recorded, but no much larger clone differs from it by a single base.

The donors were included in the validation cohort of roughly 130 subjects, a group kept apart from the approximately 700-subject first cohort. This clonotype was sampled from a woman aged 18-29 years in good health and CMV-seronegative. The rearranged chain carries TRBV20-1 and TRBJ2-1; the D gene is possibly TRBD2, with 6 bases matching. The sequenced sample was PBMCs. CDR3 loop: CSAGLNEQFF. The DNA sequence is as follows: TGCAGTGCGGGACTCAATGAGCAGTTCTTC.